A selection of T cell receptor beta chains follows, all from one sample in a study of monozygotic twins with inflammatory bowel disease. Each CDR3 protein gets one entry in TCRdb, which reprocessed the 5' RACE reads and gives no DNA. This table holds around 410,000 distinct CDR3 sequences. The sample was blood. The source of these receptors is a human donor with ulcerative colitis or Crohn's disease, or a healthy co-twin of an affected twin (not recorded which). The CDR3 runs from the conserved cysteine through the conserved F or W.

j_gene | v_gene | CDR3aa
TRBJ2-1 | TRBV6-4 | CASSAGPYNEQFF
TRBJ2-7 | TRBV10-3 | CAISEIRGPPRDEQYF
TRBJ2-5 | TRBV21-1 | CASSKADSNQETQYF
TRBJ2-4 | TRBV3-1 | CASSQAPANIQYF
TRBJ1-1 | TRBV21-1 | CASSKVGDGNTEAFF
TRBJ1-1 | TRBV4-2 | CASSQGPTDQNTEAFF
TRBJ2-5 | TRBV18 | CASSPEGASETQYF
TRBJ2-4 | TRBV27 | CASATGGMGQNIQYF
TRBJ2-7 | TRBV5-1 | CASSGGTSSYEQYF
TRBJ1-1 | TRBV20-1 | CSARDTHRGFGSNTEAFF
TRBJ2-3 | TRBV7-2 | CASSLIGGNFRVTQYF
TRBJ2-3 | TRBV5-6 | CASREDSTDTQYF
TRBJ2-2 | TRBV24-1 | CATTPNRRTGELFF
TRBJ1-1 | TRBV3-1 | CASSQDGPANTEAFF
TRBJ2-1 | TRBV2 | CASRPGLAGGSYNEQFF
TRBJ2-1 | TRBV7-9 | CASSFGRDSPNNEQFF
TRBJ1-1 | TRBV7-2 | CASSFQGKGTEAFF
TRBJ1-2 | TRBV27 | CASSLSTGSGYTF
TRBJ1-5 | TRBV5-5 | CASSLGGNGYGNQPQHF
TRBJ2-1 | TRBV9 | CASSPSYRGLYNEQFF
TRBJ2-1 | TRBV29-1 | CSVEKRAGGLFYNEQFF
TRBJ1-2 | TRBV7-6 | CASSLRQGEDGYTF
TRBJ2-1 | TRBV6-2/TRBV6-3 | CASSYWEGYNEQFF
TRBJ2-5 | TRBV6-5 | CASMTPGQGIRRAQYF
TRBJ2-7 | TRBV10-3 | CAITTGESYEQYF
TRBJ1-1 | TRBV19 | CASSSGYTEAFF
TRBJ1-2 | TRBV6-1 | CASKEGGENYGYTF
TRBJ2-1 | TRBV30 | CAWSDSGRVQFF
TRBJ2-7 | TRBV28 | CASSRDNAGEQYF
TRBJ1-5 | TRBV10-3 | CAISDPGQGASAQPQHF
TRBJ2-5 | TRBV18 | CASSTYQETQYF
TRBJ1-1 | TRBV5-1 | CASSLAGPTEAFF
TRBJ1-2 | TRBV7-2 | CASSLVVRDYGYTF
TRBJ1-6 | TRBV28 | CASRTGERPLHF
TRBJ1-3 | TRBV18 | CASSPAGPSPGNTIYF
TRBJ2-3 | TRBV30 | CAWMAILAGRCTDTQYF
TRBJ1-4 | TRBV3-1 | CASSRRGQGSEKLFF
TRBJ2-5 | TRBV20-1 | CSARDRAETQYF
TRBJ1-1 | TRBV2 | CASSLFPSVNTEAFF
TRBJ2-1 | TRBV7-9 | CASSLAASPWGQFF
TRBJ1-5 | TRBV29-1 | CSVSNSNQPQHF
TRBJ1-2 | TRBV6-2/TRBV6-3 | CASSLIDRGDGYTF
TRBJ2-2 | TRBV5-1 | CASSPGLADTGELFF
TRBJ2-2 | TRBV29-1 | CSVGTGGSGELFF
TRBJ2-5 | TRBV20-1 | CSTRRGQALGATQYF
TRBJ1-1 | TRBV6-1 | CASSGGRTWTEAFF
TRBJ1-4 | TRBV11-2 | CASSPRLGRHATNEKLFF
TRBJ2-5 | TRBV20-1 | CSARDLGGGETQYF
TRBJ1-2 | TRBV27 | CASSGRQGYYGYTF
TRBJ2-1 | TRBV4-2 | CASSPPGAGGVDEQFF
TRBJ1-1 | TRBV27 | CASSYRGSNTEAFF
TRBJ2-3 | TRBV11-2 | CASSSGGQRDTDTQYF
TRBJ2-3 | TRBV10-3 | CAISGSPGTGAGTDTQYF